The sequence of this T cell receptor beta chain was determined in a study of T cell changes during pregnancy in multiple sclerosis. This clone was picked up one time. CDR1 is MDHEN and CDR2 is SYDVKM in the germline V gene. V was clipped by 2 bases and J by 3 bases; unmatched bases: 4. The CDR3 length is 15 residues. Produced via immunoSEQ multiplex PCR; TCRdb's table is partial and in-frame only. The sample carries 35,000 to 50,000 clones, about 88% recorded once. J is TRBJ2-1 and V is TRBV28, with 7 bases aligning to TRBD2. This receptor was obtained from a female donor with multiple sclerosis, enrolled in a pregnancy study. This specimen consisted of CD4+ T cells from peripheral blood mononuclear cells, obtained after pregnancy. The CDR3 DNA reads TGTGCCAGCAGTTTAGGGAGGGAGGGCTACAATGAGCAGTTCTTC. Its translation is CASSLGREGYNEQFF.